One sample yielded the 4 T cell receptor beta chains listed below, sequenced in a study of neurological immune-mediated disorders. TCRdb re-derived calls from the 5' RACE reads in MiXCR, one entry per CDR3 protein. Altogether tens of thousands of distinct CDR3 sequences are present, around 4% being singletons, with the ten largest covering 2.2%. The sample consisted of PBMCs. The receptors originated from a man under 40 with multiple sclerosis.

This clonotype was recorded at least ten times. The chain recombines TRBV20-1 with TRBJ2-1; D might be TRBD1 or TRBD2, each matching 5 bases. There are 15 residues in the CDR3. V lost 3 bases and J 5 bases, leaving 17 bases between the germline ends. Looked up from germline, CDR1 is DFQATT and CDR2 is SNEGSKA (reference sequence). The CDR3 loop reads CSARTGTPPHNEQFF. DNA of the CDR3: TGCAGTGCTAGGACCGGGACCCCGCCCCACAATGAGCAGTTCTTC.

This clonotype was observed many times. The chain joins TRBV20-1 to TRBJ1-1, with D possibly being TRBD1 (6 bases). This CDR3 spans 13 amino acids. Germline CDR1 reads DFQATT; CDR2 reads SNEGSKA (reference sequence). Trimming removed 6 bases from V and 1 base from J, with 12 bases in between. This chain's CDR3 is CSAGWTANTEAFF. CDR3 DNA: TGCAGTGCGGGCTGGACAGCGAACACTGAAGCTTTCTTT.

This clonotype was found many times. The chain links TRBV20-1 to TRBJ2-3; a weak D match, TRBD2 (7 bases). Germline-derived CDR1 and CDR2 are DFQATT and SNEGSKA (reference sequence). The CDR3 consists of 14 residues. Deletions cut 4 bases from V and 5 bases from J, with 16 bases between. CDR3 region: CSANLGGGGDTQYF. In DNA form, the CDR3 reads TGCAGTGCTAACCTGGGAGGGGGGGGAGATACGCAGTATTTT.

This clonotype appeared many times. Here the CDR3 reads CASSESWAGANGGSEAFF. The DNA of the CDR3 is TGCGCCAGCAGTGAGTCGTGGGCAGGGGCGAACGGTGGATCTGAAGCTTTCTTT. This chain links TRBV10-2 with TRBJ1-1, with D maybe TRBD1 (6 bases). This CDR3 spans 18 amino acids. Germline CDR1 WSHSY, CDR2 SAAADI. The V end was cut by 0 bases, the J end by 6 bases, with 23 bases between.